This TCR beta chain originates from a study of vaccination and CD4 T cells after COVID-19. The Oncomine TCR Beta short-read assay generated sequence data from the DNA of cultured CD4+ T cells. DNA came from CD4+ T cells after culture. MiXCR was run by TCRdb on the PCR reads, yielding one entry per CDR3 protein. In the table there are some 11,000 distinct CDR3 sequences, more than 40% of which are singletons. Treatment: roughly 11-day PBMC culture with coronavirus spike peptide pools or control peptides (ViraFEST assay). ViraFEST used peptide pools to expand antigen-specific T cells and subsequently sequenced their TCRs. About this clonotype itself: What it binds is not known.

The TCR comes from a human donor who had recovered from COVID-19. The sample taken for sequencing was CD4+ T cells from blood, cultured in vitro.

The CDR3 DNA reads as TGTGCCAGCAGCCTAAGACTAGCGGAGGGGTATGAGCAGTTCTTC. Residues: CASSLRLAEGYEQFF. This chain links TRBV12-3 or TRBV12-4 with TRBJ2-1; 9 positions match TRBD2. J lost 8 bases, V lost 6 bases, and 11 bases had no gene match. This CDR3 contains 15 residues.